The 13 T cell receptor beta chains below all came from one sample that was sequenced in a study of T cell repertoires in cytomegalovirus infection. TCRdb processed the reads anew with MiXCR; each CDR3 protein has one entry. The profile covers roughly 340,000 distinct CDR3 sequences, with roughly 29% appearing a single time and 20% taken by the ten largest. The antigens of these receptors remain unknown. Material: cultured PBMCs, obtained from culture after CMV antigen stimulation. These receptors came from a human donor in good health (CMV status not recorded). Some clones in this sample may be carry-over from other donors' samples.

This clonotype was observed a few times. The chain couples TRBV12-3 or TRBV12-4 to TRBJ2-5; D call uncertain. This CDR3 spans 14 amino acids. With 6 bases removed from V and 5 bases from J, the gap between germline ends came to 16 bases. The DNA of the CDR3 is TGTGCCAGCAGCCCGACTCCCCTTAGGGAGACCCAGTACTTC. Encoded protein: CASSPTPLRETQYF.

This clonotype was recorded many times. The genes are TRBV7-8 and TRBJ2-7, with 7 nucleotides matching TRBD1. CDR3 length equals 11 residues. The germline V gene has CDR1 SGHVS and CDR2 FQNEAQ. V lost 4 bases and J lost 12; bases outside the gene matches: 6. The CDR3 sequence: CASSSRQGWYF. CDR3 sequence (DNA): TGTGCCAGCAGCTCTCGACAGGGTTGGTACTTC.

This clonotype was counted between two and nine times. V and J are TRBV13 and TRBJ2-1; D is ambiguous. The CDR3 runs to 14 residues. V lost 5 bases, J lost 0 bases, and 8 bases lay in between. Germline CDR1 PRHDT, CDR2 FYEKMQ (reference sequence). The CDR3 DNA reads TGTGCCAGCAGCCCCCGTAACTCCTACAATGAGCAGTTCTTC. It encodes CASSPRNSYNEQFF.

Regarding this clonotype: Since a much larger clone is just one base distant, this may be a read error. This chain connects TRBV7-9 to TRBJ2-1, with D possibly being TRBD2 (6 bases). The J call is doubtful: the DNA matches TRBJ2-7 better. This CDR3 is 17 amino acids long. CDR1 and CDR2 from the germline V gene are SEHNR and FQNEAQ (reference sequence). This chain's CDR3 is CASSLAPGVSSYNEQYF. CDR3 nucleotide sequence: TGTGCCAGCAGCTTAGCGCCGGGGGTCAGCTCCTACAATGAGCAGTACTTC.

V usage is TRBV28 and J usage is TRBJ2-1; 8 bases align to TRBD2. V lost 6 bases, J lost 1 base, and 2 bases stayed unmatched. Germline V lookup: CDR1 MDHEN, CDR2 SYDVKM. The CDR3 length is 14 residues. Here the CDR3 DNA reads TGTGCCAGCAGGCCTAGCGGGTCCTACAATGAGCAGTTCTTC. It yields the protein CASRPSGSYNEQFF.

The chain recombines TRBV4-2 with TRBJ2-2; 8 bases fit TRBD2. V shed 0 bases and J 5 bases; nucleotides not matched to a gene: 8. This CDR3 contains 17 residues. The germline V gene has CDR1 LGHNA and CDR2 YNFKEQ. Here the CDR3 reads CASSQDLSRGGTGELFF. DNA of the CDR3: TGTGCCAGCAGCCAAGATTTATCCCGGGGGGGGACCGGGGAGCTGTTTTTT.

The rearrangement links TRBV7-6 to TRBJ2-1; 8 positions agree with TRBD1. Trimming cost V 1 base and J 4 bases; bases outside gene matches: 6. The CDR3 contains 16 residues. Germline CDR1 is SGHVS and CDR2 is FNYEAQ. CDR3 DNA sequence: TGTGCCAGCAGCTTAGGAACAGGGGGGACGTACAATGAGCAGTTCTTC. This translates into CASSLGTGGTYNEQFF.

V gene TRBV7-9 combines with J gene TRBJ2-2; D not certain. The CDR3 contains 14 residues. V was shortened by 1 base and J by 8 bases, with 11 bases between the two germline ends. Germline CDR1 reads SEHNR; CDR2 reads FQNEAQ (reference sequence). DNA for the CDR3: TGTGCCAGCAGCTTAGAGTCAAGGAGAGGGGAGCTGTTTTTT. This encodes CASSLESRRGELFF.

This clonotype occurred a few times. The genes are TRBV28 and TRBJ1-2; 10 bases are a match to TRBD1. Germline CDR1 MDHEN, CDR2 SYDVKM. The CDR3 sequence is 16 residues long. The trim removed 5 bases at V and 4 bases at J, leaving 10 bases unmatched. CDR3 nucleotide sequence: TGTGCCAGCAGTCTAGGGGGACAGGGGAACTCCTATGGCTACACCTTC. Translation: CASSLGGQGNSYGYTF.

The CDR3 DNA sequence: TGTGCCAGCAGCGTTCCGGGACACTCCTCCTACGAGCAGTACTTC. This codes for CASSVPGHSSYEQYF. This sequence joins TRBV7-3 and TRBJ2-7, with D possibly being TRBD1 (6 bases). This CDR3 contains 15 residues. The germline CDR1 and CDR2 sequences are SGHTA and FQGTGA. V dropped 5 bases and J dropped 0 bases, with 14 bases sitting between them.

The chain recombines TRBV19 with TRBJ1-6; possibly TRBD1 for D (5 bases). Germline V gene data show CDR1 as LNHDA and CDR2 as SQIVND (reference sequence). There are 13 residues in the CDR3. V was cut by 9 bases and J by 4 bases, with 10 bases left in between. CDR3 loop: CASGGRYNSPLHF. The CDR3 coding sequence is TGTGCCAGCGGGGGACGGTATAATTCACCCCTCCACTTT.

This clonotype has only a few counts. The chain uses TRBV6-6 and TRBJ1-2; perhaps TRBD1 as D (5 bases). Germline loops: CDR1 MNHNY, CDR2 SVGAGI (reference sequence). Trimming stripped 2 bases from V and 0 bases from J, with 16 bases between. The CDR3 length is 17 residues. The CDR3 region has the DNA TGTGCCAGCAGTTACGGCTACAAGGGGACGACTAACTATGGCTACACCTTC. It specifies CASSYGYKGTTNYGYTF.

This clonotype was detected a few times. This chain links TRBV12-5 with TRBJ1-5; TRBD1 is a possible D gene (5 bases). The CDR3 runs to 15 residues. V was pared by 2 bases and J by 4 bases, with 12 bases between. CDR1 and CDR2 (germline): LGHNT, FRNRAP. The CDR3 coding sequence is TGTGCTAGTGGTTTGACCGGGACGGCAAATCAGCCCCAGCATTTT. It specifies CASGLTGTANQPQHF.